This T cell receptor beta chain emerged from a study of blood T cell repertoires in COVID-19. This CDR3 comprises 11 residues. Germline CDR1 and CDR2: SEHNR and FQNEAQ (reference sequence). The V end lost 5 bases, the J end lost 11 bases, and 12 bases lay between the germline ends. Measured with immunoSEQ multiplex PCR; TCRdb has only the in-frame clones, and not every one. The repertoire holds some 250,000 clones, approximately 83% seen once, with around 30% in the top ten. This clonotype was sampled from a man aged 40-49 years with acute or convalescent COVID-19. The sequenced sample consisted of peripheral blood. J is TRBJ1-1 and V is TRBV7-9; D gene uncertain. The CDR3 sequence: CASSAEAGAFF. The CDR3 coding sequence is TGTGCCAGCAGCGCCGAGGCTGGTGCTTTCTTT.